A selection of T cell receptor beta chains follows, all from one sample in a study of shared clonotypes between healthy human individuals. Profiled with immunoSEQ multiplex PCR; TCRdb holds only in-frame clones, not every one. The sample carries around 2.3 million clones, around 95% recorded once. The specimen sequenced was naive CD4+ T cells sorted from blood. The receptors originated from a man younger than 35 in good health. CDR3s include the opening cysteine and the closing phenylalanine or tryptophan. A D gene is named only where the DNA matches it firmly. Part of the rows lack a size; the others show once, few, many or a class for expanded clones.

>TRBJ2-1|TRBD2|NA|TRBV7-2
CASSLGGLAGPRVQFF
TGTGCCAGCAGCTTAGGGGGACTAGCGGGTCCGCGGGTGCAGTTCTTC
>TRBJ2-7|NA|NA|TRBV28
CASSPLARHEYF
TGTGCCAGCAGTCCCCTAGCGCGGCATGAGTACTTC
>TRBJ2-7|NA|NA|TRBV7-8
CASSLVAGYYEQYF
TGTGCCAGCAGCTTAGTAGCAGGCTACTACGAGCAGTACTTC
>TRBJ1-5|TRBD1|NA|TRBV28
CASSQGAIRNQPQHF
TGTGCCAGCAGTCAGGGGGCCATTCGCAATCAGCCCCAGCATTTT
>TRBJ1-5|TRBD1|NA|TRBV2
CASSARGHQPQHF
TGTGCCAGCAGTGCGAGGGGGCATCAGCCCCAGCATTTT
>TRBJ2-7|NA|NA|TRBV28
CASSLGGGAYEQYF
TGTGCCAGCAGTTTGGGAGGGGGTGCCTACGAGCAGTACTTC
>TRBJ1-4|NA|NA|TRBV18
CASSGMGSSAREKLFF
TGTGCCAGCTCAGGTATGGGATCTTCGGCCCGGGAAAAACTGTTTTTT
>TRBJ2-3|NA|NA|TRBV18
CASSPPTLTDTQYF
TGTGCCAGCTCACCGCCGACATTAACAGATACGCAGTATTTT
>TRBJ1-2|TRBD1|NA|TRBV10-1
CASSERTGQGYTF
TGCGCCAGCAGTGAGAGGACAGGGCAGGGCTACACCTTC
>TRBJ2-3|NA|NA|TRBV19
CASTGTLSTDTQYF
TGTGCCAGTACAGGGACCTTAAGCACAGATACGCAGTATTTT
>TRBJ2-3|NA|NA|TRBV5-6
CASSLYVTDTQYF
TGTGCCAGCAGCTTGTACGTAACAGATACGCAGTATTTT
>TRBJ2-7|TRBD1|once|TRBV5-1
CASSLGQGYEEQYF
TGCGCCAGCAGCTTGGGACAGGGGTATGAGGAGCAGTACTTC
>TRBJ1-4|NA|few|TRBV30
CAWGGRERKLFF
TGTGCCTGGGGAGGTAGGGAGAGAAAACTGTTTTTT
>TRBJ2-5|NA|NA|TRBV30
CAWSDTVQETQYF
TGTGCCTGGAGTGATACGGTACAAGAGACCCAGTACTTC
>TRBJ2-1|TRBD2|NA|TRBV5-1
CASSTETSGRAGSYNEQFF
TGCGCCAGCAGCACAGAGACTAGCGGGAGGGCCGGGTCCTACAATGAGCAGTTCTTC
>TRBJ2-6|TRBD1|NA|TRBV30
CAWSGDRVSGANVLTF
TGTGCCTGGAGTGGGGACAGGGTCTCTGGGGCCAACGTCCTGACTTTC
>TRBJ2-1|TRBD2|once|TRBV27
CASSLSGSPYNEQFF
TGTGCCAGCAGTCTTAGCGGGAGTCCCTACAATGAGCAGTTCTTC
>TRBJ2-5|TRBD2|NA|TRBV7-9
CASSFTLAGKETQYF
TGTGCCAGCAGCTTTACACTAGCGGGAAAAGAGACCCAGTACTTC
>TRBJ2-7|TRBD1|NA|TRBV5-1
CASSLGGQGFSYEQYF
TGCGCCAGCAGCTTGGGGGGACAGGGCTTCTCCTACGAGCAGTACTTC
>TRBJ1-2|NA|once|TRBV9
CASSRGGVSYGYTF
TGTGCCAGCAGTCGCGGGGGGGTAAGCTATGGCTACACCTTC
>TRBJ2-7|TRBD2|once|TRBV10-3
CAIGTSGGYYEQYF
TGTGCCATCGGGACTAGCGGGGGATACTACGAGCAGTACTTC
>TRBJ2-5|TRBD2|once|TRBV2
CASSEILAGGETQYF
TGTGCCAGCAGTGAAATACTAGCGGGAGGGGAGACCCAGTACTTC
>TRBJ2-2|TRBD1|once|TRBV2
CASSGQGSNTGELFF
TGTGCCAGCAGTGGACAGGGTAGTAACACCGGGGAGCTGTTTTTT
>TRBJ2-3|NA|NA|TRBV5-4
CASSRGGFADTQYF
TGTGCCAGCAGCCGGGGAGGATTCGCAGATACGCAGTATTTT
>TRBJ1-6|TRBD1|once|TRBV28
CASSQGEGVGNSPLHF
TGTGCCAGCAGCCAGGGGGAGGGGGTAGGGAATTCACCCCTCCACTTT
>TRBJ2-6|NA|NA|TRBV19
CASNLAHLQSSGANVLTF
TGTGCCAGTAACTTAGCCCATTTACAGAGCTCTGGGGCCAACGTCCTGACTTTC
>TRBJ1-4|TRBD1|NA|TRBV5-6
CASSRGTGETNEKLFF
TGTGCCAGCAGCAGGGGGACAGGTGAAACTAATGAAAAACTGTTTTTT
>TRBJ2-2|NA|NA|TRBV7-2
CASSYRTLNTGELFF
TGTGCCAGCAGCTATCGGACATTGAACACCGGGGAGCTGTTTTTT
>TRBJ1-3|NA|NA|TRBV11-3
CASSLDKKGLGGNTIYF
TGTGCCAGCAGCTTAGACAAGAAGGGATTAGGTGGAAACACCATATATTTT
>TRBJ2-3|TRBD2|NA|TRBV10-3
CAIGTRGGRTDTQYF
TGTGCCATCGGCACGAGGGGCGGGAGGACCGATACGCAGTATTTT
>TRBJ1-5|TRBD1|NA|TRBV28
CASSPGDRRNQPQHF
TGTGCCAGCAGTCCCGGGGACAGGCGCAATCAGCCCCAGCATTTT
>TRBJ1-6|NA|NA|TRBV11-2
CASTLLALVDHNSPLHF
TGTGCCAGCACCCTATTAGCACTGGTGGACCATAATTCACCCCTCCACTTT
>TRBJ2-1|NA|NA|TRBV20-1
CSARSGVEQFF
TGCAGTGCTAGATCCGGAGTGGAGCAGTTCTTC
>TRBJ1-1|NA|once|TRBV30
CAWSLGAENTEAFF
TGTGCCTGGAGTCTCGGTGCAGAGAACACTGAAGCTTTCTTT
>TRBJ1-2|NA|NA|TRBV30
CAWSPLGQNYGYTF
TGTGCCTGGAGTCCATTAGGACAGAACTATGGCTACACCTTC
>TRBJ2-3|TRBD1|NA|TRBV2
CASSEGGGGTDTQYF
TGTGCCAGCAGTGAAGGAGGGGGCGGCACAGATACGCAGTATTTT
>TRBJ2-3|TRBD2|NA|TRBV28
CASSLSFVSGGSTDTQYF
TGTGCCAGCAGTTTATCCTTTGTTAGCGGGGGTAGCACAGATACGCAGTATTTT
>TRBJ2-4|NA|NA|TRBV6-5
CASSPAAALGIQYF
TGTGCCAGCAGCCCCGCGGCGGCCTTAGGGATTCAGTACTTC
>TRBJ1-4|NA|once|TRBV5-1
CASSSVGVNEKLFF
TGCGCCAGCAGCTCTGTGGGAGTGAATGAAAAACTGTTTTTT
>TRBJ1-6|NA|NA|TRBV27
CASSSPYNSPLHF
TGTGCCAGCTCCTCGCCCTATAATTCACCCCTCCACTTT
>TRBJ2-7|NA|NA|TRBV28
CASSKDPYEQYF
TGTGCCAGCAGCAAAGACCCCTACGAGCAGTACTTC
>TRBJ2-7|TRBD1|NA|TRBV2
CASSDGQGAFYEQYF
TGTGCCAGCAGTGACGGTCAGGGGGCCTTCTACGAGCAGTACTTC
>TRBJ1-1|NA|NA|TRBV5-4
CASSLGIRGNTEAFF
TGTGCCAGCAGCTTGGGGATACGTGGGAACACTGAAGCTTTCTTT
>TRBJ2-7|NA|NA|TRBV7-2
CASSLEGPYEQYF
TGTGCCAGCAGCTTAGAGGGCCCCTACGAGCAGTACTTC